This T cell receptor (beta chain) was profiled in a study of human T cells and chemical hapten exposure. Time point indicated: patch test 2, 6 weeks after DPC sensitization. Treatment given: therapeutic diphenylcyclopropenone sensitization with weekly scalp DPC. TCRdb recomputed calls from the RACE reads with MiXCR, one row per CDR3 protein. Counted here are about 85,000 distinct CDR3 sequences, roughly 10% occurring once; the ten biggest clones make up roughly 1.5%. The CDR3 has 18 amino acids. Trimming cost V 4 bases and J 7 bases, with 26 bases left between them. Germline values: CDR1 MNHNS, CDR2 SASEGT.

The source is a man aged 18 to 29 with alopecia areata. Some clones in this sample may be carry-over from other donors' samples. The starting material was whole blood, obtained in connection with sensitization to the hapten diphenylcyclopropenone (DPC). J is TRBJ2-4 and V is TRBV6-1; maybe TRBD1 (7 bases). The CDR3 DNA sequence: TGTGCCAGCAGTGCGACCCCGAGGGGGGTCAGGGGGACGAACATTCAGTACTTC. This gives the protein CASSATPRGVRGTNIQYF.